This TCR beta chain was identified in a study of blood T cell repertoires in COVID-19. Overall study context: Whether acute or convalescent, the COVID-19 samples came from the United States, Italy and Spain. Sources were T cells, B-cell-depleted T cells, or PBMCs; the material itself was cDNA or gDNA.

Per the study methods: Scientists estimated how many nucleated cells there were by amplifying reference gene primers. Method: immunoSEQ multiplex PCR; TCRdb's copy keeps in-frame clones and lacks some. Clonal size and the V and J genes are those of that table, whereas D and trimming came from the DNA. The sample includes some 160,000 clones, around 89% seen only once; the top ten take 2.5% to 3%. This receptor was obtained from a man in his 60s with acute or convalescent COVID-19. The sample comprised peripheral blood.

This CDR3 is CASSIVPGTGVAEAFF. CDR3 in DNA: TGTGCCAGTAGTATAGTACCCGGGACAGGTGTAGCTGAAGCTTTCTTT. The chain combines TRBV19 with TRBJ1-1, with 8 positions matching TRBD1. After removal of 1 base from V and 6 bases from J, the junction contained 10 bases not matched to a gene. The CDR3 totals 16 residues. CDR1 and CDR2 from the germline V gene are LNHDA and SQIVND (reference sequence).